This TCR beta chain is drawn from a study of T-cell reconstitution after alpha-beta-depleted transplantation in children. The CDR3 extends over 14 amino acids. Trimming stripped 1 base from V and 4 bases from J, with 10 bases between. The table lists this clonotype with many counts. Preparing the TCRbeta library involved the use of unique molecular identifiers. TCRdb independently ran MiXCR on the PCR reads; one entry per CDR3 protein. The sample comprises nearly 400,000 distinct CDR3 sequences, approximately 20% of which are singletons, and 3% to 4% rests with the top ten. This clonotype originated in a human donor who donated a stem cell graft to a child with acute myeloid leukemia. The starting material was PBMCs from the stem cell graft donor, obtained from the stem cell graft. This sequence joins TRBV12-3 or TRBV12-4 and TRBJ1-2; D gene uncertain. The CDR3 spells CASSLGRTAYGYTF. The CDR3 nucleotides are TGTGCCAGCAGTTTAGGCAGGACGGCCTATGGCTACACCTTC.